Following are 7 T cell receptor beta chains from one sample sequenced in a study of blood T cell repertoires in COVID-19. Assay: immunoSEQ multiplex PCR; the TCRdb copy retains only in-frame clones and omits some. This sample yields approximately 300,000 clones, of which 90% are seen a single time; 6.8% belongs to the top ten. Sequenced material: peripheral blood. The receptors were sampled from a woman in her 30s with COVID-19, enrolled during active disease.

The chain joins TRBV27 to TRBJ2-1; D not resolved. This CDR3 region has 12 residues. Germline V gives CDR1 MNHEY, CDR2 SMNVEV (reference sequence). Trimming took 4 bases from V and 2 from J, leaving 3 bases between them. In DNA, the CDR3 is TGTGCCAGCAGTTCCACCTACAATGAGCAGTTCTTC. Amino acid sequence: CASSSTYNEQFF.

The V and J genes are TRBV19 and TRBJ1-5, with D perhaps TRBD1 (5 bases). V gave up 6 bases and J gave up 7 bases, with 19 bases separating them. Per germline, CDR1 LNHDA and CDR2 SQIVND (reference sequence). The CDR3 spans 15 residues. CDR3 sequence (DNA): TGTGCCAGTAGGTATGGGCCAGGGCTAGAACAGCCCCAGCATTTT. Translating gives CASRYGPGLEQPQHF.

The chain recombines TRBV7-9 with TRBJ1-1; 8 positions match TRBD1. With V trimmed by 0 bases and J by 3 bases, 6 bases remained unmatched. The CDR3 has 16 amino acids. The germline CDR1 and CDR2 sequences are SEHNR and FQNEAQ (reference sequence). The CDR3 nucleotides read TGTGCCAGCAGCTTAGCGAGGACAGGGCGATACACTGAAGCTTTCTTT. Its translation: CASSLARTGRYTEAFF. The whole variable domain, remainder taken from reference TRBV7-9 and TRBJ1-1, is DTGVSQNPRHKITKRGQNVTFRCDPISEHNRLYWYRQTLGQGPEFLTYFQNEAQLEKSRLLSDRFSAERPKGSFSTLEIQRTEQGDSAMYLCASSLARTGRYTEAFFGQGTRLTVV.

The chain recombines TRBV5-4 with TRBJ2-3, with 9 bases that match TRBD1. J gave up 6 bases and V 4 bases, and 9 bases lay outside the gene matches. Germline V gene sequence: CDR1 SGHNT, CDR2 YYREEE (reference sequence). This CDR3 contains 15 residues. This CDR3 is CASSRPGTGWDTQYF. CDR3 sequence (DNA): TGTGCCAGCAGCCGTCCCGGGACAGGGTGGGATACGCAGTATTTT.

CDR3 coding DNA: TGTGCCTGCCGATTGGGGACAGGCCCCCGCCGTGAAAAACTGTTTTTT. This gives the protein CACRLGTGPRREKLFF. The chain links TRBV30 to TRBJ1-4, with 8 bases identical to TRBD1. Per germline, CDR1 GTSNPN and CDR2 SVGIG (reference sequence). J gave up 7 bases and V 6 bases, and 16 bases lay outside the gene matches. This CDR3 region has 16 residues. Full variable domain (outside the CDR3, taken from reference TRBV30 and TRBJ1-4): SQTIHQWPATLVQPVGSPLSLECTVEGTSNPNLYWYRQAAGRGLQLLFYSVGIGQISSEVPQNLSASRPQDRQFILSSKKLLLSDSGFYLCACRLGTGPRREKLFFGSGTQLSVL.

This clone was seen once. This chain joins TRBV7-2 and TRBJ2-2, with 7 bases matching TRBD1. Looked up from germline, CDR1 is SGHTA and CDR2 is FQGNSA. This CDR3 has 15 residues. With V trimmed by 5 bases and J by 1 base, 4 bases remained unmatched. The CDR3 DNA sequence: TGTGCCAGCAGCACTTGGACAGGGAACACCGGGGAGCTGTTTTTT. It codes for CASSTWTGNTGELFF.

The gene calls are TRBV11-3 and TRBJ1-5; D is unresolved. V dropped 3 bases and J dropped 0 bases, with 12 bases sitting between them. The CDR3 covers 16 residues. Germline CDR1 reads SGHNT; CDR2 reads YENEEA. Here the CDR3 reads CASSFFGAYSNQPQHF. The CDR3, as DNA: TGTGCCAGCAGCTTCTTCGGAGCGTATAGCAATCAGCCCCAGCATTTT.